One sample yielded the 18 T cell receptor beta chains listed below, sequenced in a study of CD8 T cells in ankylosing spondylitis (TCRdb year 2017). Library creation used 5' RACE. The sequencer was an Illumina HiSeq 2500. Using fastp at Q25 and MiXCR, TCRdb reprocessed the public reads and kept productive beta chains. Identical CDR3 protein sequences are pooled into one entry, listed with their most common genes and DNA. This sample is represented by 250,000 to 350,000 distinct CDR3 sequences; 20% of them were singletons. Clones ranked in the top ten supply roughly 8% of the sample. Sequenced material: blood, either unsorted or a sorted T cell fraction (not recorded which). The receptors originated from a male donor with ankylosing spondylitis or in good health (not recorded which).

The V gene is TRBV5-6, the J gene TRBJ2-7; TRBD1 aligns across 8 bases. The CDR3 sequence is 16 residues long. The germline V gene encodes CDR1 SGHDT and CDR2 YYEEEE. V gave up 1 base and J gave up 4 bases; unmatched junction bases: 10. The CDR3 region is CASSLQGASTIYEQYV. The CDR3 nucleotides read TGTGCCAGCAGCTTGCAGGGGGCCTCTACGATTTACGAGCAGTACGTC.

At least ten counts were recorded for this clonotype. This sequence joins TRBV28 and TRBJ2-7; D is possibly TRBD2 (5 bases). This CDR3 is 14 amino acids long. With 5 bases removed from V and 2 bases from J, the gap between germline ends came to 13 bases. CDR1 MDHEN and CDR2 SYDVKM come from the germline V gene. The CDR3 DNA is TGTGCCAGCAGTCACATAGCGAGAACCTACGAGCAGTACGTC. It specifies CASSHIARTYEQYV.

This clonotype occurred a few times. The chain uses TRBV5-5 and TRBJ2-3; tentatively, D is TRBD2 (6 bases). Germline CDR1 reads SGHKS; CDR2 reads YYEKEE (reference sequence). Trimming took 4 bases from V and 4 from J, leaving 16 bases between them. There are 15 residues in the CDR3. The DNA of the CDR3 is TGTGCCAGCAGCCTAGGAGGGTTAGTGCCAGATACGCAGTATTTT. Amino acid sequence: CASSLGGLVPDTQYF. Full variable domain (outside the CDR3, taken from reference TRBV5-5 and TRBJ2-3): DAGVTQSPTHLIKTRGQQVTLRCSPISGHKSVSWYQQVLGQGPQFIFQYYEKEERGRGNFPDRFSARQFPNYSSELNVNALLLGDSALYLCASSLGGLVPDTQYFGPGTRLTVL.

This sequence joins TRBV2 and TRBJ2-3, with 9 bases lining up with TRBD2. V was clipped by 5 bases and J by 1 base; unmatched bases: 10. Germline V CDR1 and CDR2: SNHLY, FYNNEI. This CDR3 spans 17 amino acids. DNA for the CDR3: TGTGCCAGCAGTTTATCCTTTAGCGGGAGAGGCACAGATACGCAGTATTTT. Amino acid sequence: CASSLSFSGRGTDTQYF.

This clonotype was seen at least ten times. The rearrangement links TRBV28 to TRBJ2-2; 9 nucleotides agree with TRBD1. Germline values: CDR1 MDHEN, CDR2 SYDVKM. The CDR3 loop spans 15 amino acids. The V and J ends lost 5 bases and 3 bases, in that order; junction bases with no gene match: 4. The CDR3, as DNA: TGTGCCAGCAGTCGGGGACAGGGATACACCGGGGAGCTGTTTTTT. Translated, it gives CASSRGQGYTGELFF.

This clonotype has only a few counts. The rearrangement joins TRBV5-1 to TRBJ2-5; TRBD2 aligns across 10 bases. The V gene's germline CDR1 is SGHRS and CDR2 YFSETQ. This CDR3 is built from 15 residues. V gave up 3 bases and J gave up 2 bases; unmatched junction bases: 4. This CDR3 reads CASSSGTSVQETQYF. The DNA for the CDR3 is TGCGCCAGCAGCTCCGGGACTAGCGTTCAAGAGACCCAGTACTTC. Together with reference TRBV5-1 and TRBJ2-5, the CDR3 gives the full variable domain: KAGVTQTPRYLIKTRGQQVTLSCSPISGHRSVSWYQQTPGQGLQFLFEYFSETQRNKGNFPGRFSGRQFSNSRSEMNVSTLELGDSALYLCASSSGTSVQETQYFGPGTRLLVL.

The chain links TRBV18 to TRBJ2-3; D not resolved. CDR1 and CDR2 from the germline V gene are KGHSH and LQKENI. V lost 0 bases and J 5 bases, leaving 6 bases between the germline ends. This CDR3 contains 13 residues. CDR3 in DNA: TGTGCCAGCTCACCACCAATGATAGATACGCAGTATTTT. It is translated as CASSPPMIDTQYF. The entire variable domain, with the rest obtained from reference TRBV18 and TRBJ2-3, is as follows: NAGVMQNPRHLVRRRGQEARLRCSPMKGHSHVYWYRQLPEEGLKFMVYLQKENIIDESGMPKERFSAEFPKEGPSILRIQQVVRGDSAAYFCASSPPMIDTQYFGPGTRLTVL.

This clonotype was counted between two and nine times. The V and J genes are TRBV5-1 and TRBJ1-4; 9 nucleotides align to TRBD1. The germline V gene has CDR1 SGHRS and CDR2 YFSETQ. The CDR3 covers 15 residues. The junction had 7 bases not matched to a gene; V was cut back by 2 bases and J by 8 bases. CDR3 protein: CASSFSQGTGEKLFF. CDR3 sequence (DNA): TGCGCCAGCAGCTTCTCCCAGGGGACAGGGGAAAAACTGTTTTTT.

This clonotype was counted a few times. The gene calls are TRBV5-1 and TRBJ2-3; tentatively, D is TRBD2 (5 bases). V was trimmed by 3 bases and J by 1 base, leaving 27 bases between them. Germline lookup yields CDR1 SGHRS and CDR2 YFSETQ. This CDR3 region has 20 residues. The CDR3 coding sequence is TGCGCCAGCAGCTCCCCGGTTAAAACCCAGGCTAGCAAACGCACAGATACGCAGTATTTT. Translation gives CASSSPVKTQASKRTDTQYF. The full variable domain, its missing parts supplied by reference TRBV5-1 and TRBJ2-3, is KAGVTQTPRYLIKTRGQQVTLSCSPISGHRSVSWYQQTPGQGLQFLFEYFSETQRNKGNFPGRFSGRQFSNSRSEMNVSTLELGDSALYLCASSSPVKTQASKRTDTQYFGPGTRLTVL.

The chain is built from TRBV2 and TRBJ2-5; 10 bases align to TRBD2. CDR3 length: 14 residues. Germline lookup yields CDR1 SNHLY and CDR2 FYNNEI. The V segment lost 6 bases and the J segment 5 bases; nucleotides outside the gene matches: 6. The CDR3 DNA is TGTGCCAGCAGGGACCTAGCGGGAGCCGAGACCCAGTACTTC. Translating gives CASRDLAGAETQYF.

This chain links TRBV20-1 with TRBJ2-7; 10 nucleotides align to TRBD2. The CDR3 length is 16 residues. The germline CDR1 and CDR2 sequences are DFQATT and SNEGSKA (reference sequence). V lost 4 bases and J lost 2; bases outside the gene matches: 11. The CDR3 loop is CSANSYTSGDPYEQYV. The CDR3 DNA is TGCAGTGCTAACTCATACACTAGCGGGGACCCCTACGAGCAGTACGTC.

This clonotype was counted a few times. The V gene is TRBV4-2, the J gene TRBJ2-2; D not resolved. The CDR3 totals 18 residues. The germline V gene encodes CDR1 LGHNA and CDR2 YNFKEQ. V was shortened by 0 bases and J by 1 base, with 15 bases between the two germline ends. CDR3 DNA: TGTGCCAGCAGCCAAGAGAAGTTGGCAGGCGGGAACACCGGGGAGCTGTTTTTT. Residues: CASSQEKLAGGNTGELFF.

V gene TRBV29-1 combines with J gene TRBJ2-1; D is unclear. CDR3 length: 9 residues. Trimming stripped 4 bases from V and 10 bases from J, with 5 bases between. Germline V gene data show CDR1 as SQVTM and CDR2 as ANQGSEA. CDR3 in DNA: TGCAGCGTTGCCCCCGAGCAGTTCTTC. Its protein product is CSVAPEQFF.

In its sample, this clonotype was seen a few times. CDR3 protein: CASSPMGLAGLGEQFF. DNA for the CDR3: TGTGCCAGCTCACCGATGGGCCTAGCGGGATTGGGTGAGCAGTTCTTC. V is TRBV18 and J is TRBJ2-1, with TRBD2 matching 9 bases. With V trimmed by 3 bases and J by 9 bases, 12 bases remained unmatched. The CDR3 is made up of 16 amino acids. The germline gives CDR1 KGHSH, CDR2 LQKENI.

The chain links TRBV7-3 to TRBJ2-1; D perhaps matches TRBD2 (5 bases). Germline lookup yields CDR1 SGHTA and CDR2 FQGTGA. This CDR3 contains 14 residues. Trimming cost V 6 bases and J 4 bases, with 13 bases left between them. The CDR3 sequence: CASSPGSGYNEQFF. In DNA, the CDR3 is TGTGCCAGCAGTCCTGGGAGTGGGTACAATGAGCAGTTCTTC. Full variable domain (outside the CDR3, taken from reference TRBV7-3 and TRBJ2-1): GAGVSQTPSNKVTEKGKYVELRCDPISGHTALYWYRQSLGQGPEFLIYFQGTGAADDSGLPNDRFFAVRPEGSVSTLKIQRTERGDSAVYLCASSPGSGYNEQFFGPGTRLTVL.

This clonotype was counted once. CDR3 DNA: TGTGCCAGCAGCCGGGAACAGGGGAGAGGTGAAAAACTGTTTTTT. This gives the protein CASSREQGRGEKLFF. V usage is TRBV3-1 and J usage is TRBJ1-4; TRBD1 matches at 7 bases. CDR1 and CDR2 from the germline V gene are LGHDT and YNNKEL (reference sequence). V shed 4 bases and J 7 bases; nucleotides not matched to a gene: 9. CDR3 length equals 15 residues.

This clonotype was counted a few times. The gene calls are TRBV20-1 and TRBJ2-1; the D call may be TRBD1 or TRBD2 (5 bases each). Trimming pared 0 bases from V and 4 bases from J, leaving 10 bases between. The CDR3 length is 14 residues. Germline-derived CDR1 and CDR2 are DFQATT and SNEGSKA (reference sequence). The CDR3 sequence is CSARDLGAYNEQFF. The CDR3 DNA sequence: TGCAGTGCTAGAGATCTCGGGGCTTACAATGAGCAGTTCTTC.

The chain is built from TRBV7-2 and TRBJ2-1, with TRBD2 matching over 10 bases. J was trimmed by 9 bases and V by 5 bases; bases with no gene match: 4. Looked up from germline, CDR1 is SGHTA and CDR2 is FQGNSA. This CDR3 is built from 13 residues. CDR3 coding DNA: TGTGCCAGCAGCGGTAGCGGGAGGATTGAGCAGTTCTTC. Translation gives CASSGSGRIEQFF.